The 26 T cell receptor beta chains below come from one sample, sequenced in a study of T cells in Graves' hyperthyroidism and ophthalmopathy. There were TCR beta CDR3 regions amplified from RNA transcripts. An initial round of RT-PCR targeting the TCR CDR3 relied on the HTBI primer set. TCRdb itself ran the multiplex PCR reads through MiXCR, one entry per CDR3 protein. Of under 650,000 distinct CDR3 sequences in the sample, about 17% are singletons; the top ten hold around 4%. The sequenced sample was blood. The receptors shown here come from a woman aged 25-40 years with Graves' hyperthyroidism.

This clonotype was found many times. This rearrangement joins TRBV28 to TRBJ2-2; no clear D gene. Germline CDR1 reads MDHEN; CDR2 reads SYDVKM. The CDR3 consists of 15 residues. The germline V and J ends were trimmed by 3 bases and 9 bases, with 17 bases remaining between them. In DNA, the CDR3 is TGTGCCAGCAGTTTGGTCGGCCTGACTGGACGGGAGCTGTTTTTT. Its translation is CASSLVGLTGRELFF.

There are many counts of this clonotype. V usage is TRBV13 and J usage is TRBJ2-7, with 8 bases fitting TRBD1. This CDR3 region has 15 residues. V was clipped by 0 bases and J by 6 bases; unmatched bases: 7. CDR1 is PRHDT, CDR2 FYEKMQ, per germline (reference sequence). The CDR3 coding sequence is TGTGCCAGCAGCTTAGGCGGGACAGGCGTGGGCGAGCAGTACTTC. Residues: CASSLGGTGVGEQYF.

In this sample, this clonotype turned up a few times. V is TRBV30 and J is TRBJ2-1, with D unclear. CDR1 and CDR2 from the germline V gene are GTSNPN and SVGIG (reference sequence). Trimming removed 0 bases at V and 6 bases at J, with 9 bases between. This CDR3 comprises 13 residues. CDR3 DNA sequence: TGTGCCTGGAGTGTAAGGCTCCTCAATGAGCAGTTCTTC. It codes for CAWSVRLLNEQFF.

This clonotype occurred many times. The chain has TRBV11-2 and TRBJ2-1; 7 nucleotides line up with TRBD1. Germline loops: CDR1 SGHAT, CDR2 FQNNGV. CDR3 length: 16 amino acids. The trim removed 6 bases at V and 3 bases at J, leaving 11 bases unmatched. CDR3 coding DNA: TGTGCCAGCAGTCTGTGGGGGACAGCACTCTACAATGAGCAGTTCTTC. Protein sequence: CASSLWGTALYNEQFF. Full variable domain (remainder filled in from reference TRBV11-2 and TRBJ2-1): EAGVAQSPRYKIIEKRQSVAFWCNPISGHATLYWYQQILGQGPKLLIQFQNNGVVDDSQLPKDRFSAERLKGVDSTLKIQPAKLEDSAVYLCASSLWGTALYNEQFFGPGTRLTVL.

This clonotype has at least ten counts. CDR3 DNA: TGTGCCATCAGTGAGTCGGGGGACAGGGGTTTGCACGAGCAGTACTTC. Its translation: CAISESGDRGLHEQYF. The chain links TRBV10-3 to TRBJ2-7; 10 bases map to TRBD1. The CDR3 is 16 residues long. Per the germline V gene, CDR1 is ENHRY and CDR2 is SYGVKD. Trimming took 0 bases from V and 5 from J; bases not matched to a gene: 7.

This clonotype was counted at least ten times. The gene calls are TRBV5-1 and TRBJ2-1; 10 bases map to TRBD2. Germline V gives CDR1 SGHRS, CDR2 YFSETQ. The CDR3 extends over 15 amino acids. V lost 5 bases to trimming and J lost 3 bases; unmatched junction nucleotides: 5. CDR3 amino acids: CASSQAGGIYNEQFF. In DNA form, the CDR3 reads TGCGCCAGCAGTCAAGCGGGAGGGATCTACAATGAGCAGTTCTTC.

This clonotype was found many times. In DNA form, the CDR3 reads TGTGCCATCAGTGATGGGGAAACCGGGGATGAGCAGTTCTTC. It translates to CAISDGETGDEQFF. V gene TRBV10-3 combines with J gene TRBJ2-1; weak D call: TRBD2 (5 bases). The V end lost 3 bases, the J end lost 8 bases, and 14 bases lay between the germline ends. The CDR3 has 14 amino acids. Germline assignment: CDR1 ENHRY and CDR2 SYGVKD.

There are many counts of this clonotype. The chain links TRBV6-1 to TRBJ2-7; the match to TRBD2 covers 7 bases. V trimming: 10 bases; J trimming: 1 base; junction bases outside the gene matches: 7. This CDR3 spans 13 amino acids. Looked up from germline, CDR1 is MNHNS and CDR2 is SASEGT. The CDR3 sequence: CATRREVSYEQYF. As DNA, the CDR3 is TGTGCCACGAGACGGGAGGTTTCCTACGAGCAGTACTTC.

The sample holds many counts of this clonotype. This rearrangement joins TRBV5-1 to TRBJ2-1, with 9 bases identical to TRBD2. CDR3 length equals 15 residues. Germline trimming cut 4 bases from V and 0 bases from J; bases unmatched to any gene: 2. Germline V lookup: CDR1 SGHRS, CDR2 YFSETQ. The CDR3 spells CASSSGRSSYNEQFF. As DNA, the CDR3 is TGCGCCAGCAGCAGCGGGAGGAGCTCCTACAATGAGCAGTTCTTC.

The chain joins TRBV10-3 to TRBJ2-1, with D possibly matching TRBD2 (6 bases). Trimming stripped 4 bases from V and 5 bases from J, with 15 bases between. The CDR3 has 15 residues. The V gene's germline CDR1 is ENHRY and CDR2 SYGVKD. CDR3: CAISVRDVGNNEQFF. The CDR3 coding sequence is TGTGCCATCAGTGTGCGGGACGTAGGAAACAATGAGCAGTTCTTC.

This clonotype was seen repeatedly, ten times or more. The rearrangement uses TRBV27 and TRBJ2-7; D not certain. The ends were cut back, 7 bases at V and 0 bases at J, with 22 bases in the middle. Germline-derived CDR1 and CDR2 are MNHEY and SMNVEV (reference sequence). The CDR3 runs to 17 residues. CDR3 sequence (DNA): TGTGCCAGCACCTCCCTCGGATCCTACCCCTACTCCTACGAGCAGTACTTC. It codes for CASTSLGSYPYSYEQYF.

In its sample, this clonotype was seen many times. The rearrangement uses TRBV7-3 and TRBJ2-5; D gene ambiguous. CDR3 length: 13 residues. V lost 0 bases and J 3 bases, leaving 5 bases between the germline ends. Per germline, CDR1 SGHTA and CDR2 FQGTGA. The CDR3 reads CASSLTREETQYF. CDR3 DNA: TGTGCCAGCAGCTTAACGAGAGAAGAGACCCAGTACTTC.

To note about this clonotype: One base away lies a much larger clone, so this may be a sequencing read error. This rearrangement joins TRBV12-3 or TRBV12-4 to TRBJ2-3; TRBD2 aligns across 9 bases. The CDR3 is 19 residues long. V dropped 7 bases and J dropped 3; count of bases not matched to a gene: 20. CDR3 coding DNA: TGTGCCAGCACCGAGTCCCATAGCGGGGGAGGTGTGGGTACAGATACGCAGTATTTT. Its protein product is CASTESHSGGGVGTDTQYF.

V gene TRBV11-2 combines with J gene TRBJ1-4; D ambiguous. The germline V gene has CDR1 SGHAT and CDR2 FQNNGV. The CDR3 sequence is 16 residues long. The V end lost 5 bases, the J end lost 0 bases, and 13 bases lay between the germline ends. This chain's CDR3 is CASSPHGNPTNEKLFF. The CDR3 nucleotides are TGTGCCAGCAGCCCACACGGGAATCCAACTAATGAAAAACTGTTTTTT.

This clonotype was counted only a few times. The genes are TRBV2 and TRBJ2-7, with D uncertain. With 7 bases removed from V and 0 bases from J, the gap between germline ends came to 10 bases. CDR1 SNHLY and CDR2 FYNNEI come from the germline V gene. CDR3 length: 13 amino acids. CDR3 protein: CASKELSSYEQYF. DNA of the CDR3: TGTGCCAGCAAGGAGTTGAGCTCCTACGAGCAGTACTTC.

The CDR3 DNA sequence: TGTGCCAGCAGGGGGAGGGGGCGGAATGAAAAACTGTTTTTT. This translates into CASRGRGRNEKLFF. V is TRBV27 and J is TRBJ1-4, with 7 bases matching TRBD1. CDR1 MNHEY and CDR2 SMNVEV come from the germline V gene (reference sequence). V trimming: 6 bases; J trimming: 5 bases; junction bases outside the gene matches: 6. The CDR3 runs to 14 residues.

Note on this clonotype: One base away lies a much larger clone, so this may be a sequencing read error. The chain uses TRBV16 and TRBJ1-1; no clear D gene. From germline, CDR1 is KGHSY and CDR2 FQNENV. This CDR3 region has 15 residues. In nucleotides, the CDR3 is TGTGTCAGCAGCCAATCCACAGCCCTGAACACTGAAGCTTTCTTT. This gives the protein CVSSQSTALNTEAFF. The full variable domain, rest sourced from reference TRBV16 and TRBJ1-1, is GEEVAQTPKHLVRGEGQKAKLYCAPIKGHSYVFWYQQVLKNEFKFLISFQNENVFDETGMPKERFSAKCLPNSPCSLEIQATKLEDSAVYFCVSSQSTALNTEAFFGQGTRLTVV.

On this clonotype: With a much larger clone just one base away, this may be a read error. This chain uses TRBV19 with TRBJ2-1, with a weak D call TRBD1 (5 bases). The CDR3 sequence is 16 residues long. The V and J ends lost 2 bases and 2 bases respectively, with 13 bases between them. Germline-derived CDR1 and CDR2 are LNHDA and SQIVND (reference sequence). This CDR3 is CASSINSGAAYNEQFF. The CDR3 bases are TGTGCCAGTAGTATAAATTCTGGGGCCGCCTACAATGAGCAGTTCTTC.

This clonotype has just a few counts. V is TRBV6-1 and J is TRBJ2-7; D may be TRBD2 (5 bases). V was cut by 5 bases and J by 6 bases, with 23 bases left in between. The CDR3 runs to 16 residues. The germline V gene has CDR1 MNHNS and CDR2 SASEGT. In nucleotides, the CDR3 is TGTGCCAGCAGTCGCCACCGGGGTAGGGTTAGTAGCGAGCAGTACTTC. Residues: CASSRHRGRVSSEQYF.

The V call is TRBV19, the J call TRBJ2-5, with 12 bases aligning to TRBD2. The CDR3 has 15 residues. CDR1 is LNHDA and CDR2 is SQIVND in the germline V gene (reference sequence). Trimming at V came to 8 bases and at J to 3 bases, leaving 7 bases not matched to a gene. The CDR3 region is CASERTSGAEETQYF. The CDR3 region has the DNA TGTGCCAGTGAAAGGACTAGCGGGGCAGAAGAGACCCAGTACTTC.

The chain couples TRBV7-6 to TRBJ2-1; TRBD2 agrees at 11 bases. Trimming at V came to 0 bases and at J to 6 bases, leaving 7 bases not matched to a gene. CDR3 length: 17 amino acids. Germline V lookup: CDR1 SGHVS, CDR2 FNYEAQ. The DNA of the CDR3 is TGTGCCAGCAGCTTAGCAGGGCTAGCGGGAGGTGTCAATGAGCAGTTCTTC. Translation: CASSLAGLAGGVNEQFF.

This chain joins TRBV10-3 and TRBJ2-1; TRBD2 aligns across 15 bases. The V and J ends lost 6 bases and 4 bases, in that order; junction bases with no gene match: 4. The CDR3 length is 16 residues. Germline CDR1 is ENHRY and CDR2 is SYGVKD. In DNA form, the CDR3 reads TGTGCCATCAGGCCCGGACTAGCGGGAGGGTACAATGAGCAGTTCTTC. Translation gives CAIRPGLAGGYNEQFF.

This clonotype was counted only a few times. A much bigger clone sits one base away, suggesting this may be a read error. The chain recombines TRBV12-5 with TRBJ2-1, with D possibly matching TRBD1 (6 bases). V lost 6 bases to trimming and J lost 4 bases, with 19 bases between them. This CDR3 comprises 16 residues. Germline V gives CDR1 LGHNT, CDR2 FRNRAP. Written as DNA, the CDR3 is TGTGCTAGTGGGGGGACATTCCCTCAGCCATACAATGAGCAGTTCTTC. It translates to CASGGTFPQPYNEQFF.

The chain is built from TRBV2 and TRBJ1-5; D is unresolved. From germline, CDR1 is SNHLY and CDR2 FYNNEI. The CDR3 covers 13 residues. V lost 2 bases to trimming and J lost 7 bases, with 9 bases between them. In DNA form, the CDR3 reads TGTGCCAGCAGTGAATCCCGAGCCCAGCCCCAGCATTTT. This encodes CASSESRAQPQHF.

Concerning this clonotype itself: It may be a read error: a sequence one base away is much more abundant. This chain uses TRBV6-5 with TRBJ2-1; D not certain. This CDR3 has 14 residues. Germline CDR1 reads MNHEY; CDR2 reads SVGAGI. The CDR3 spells CAGSYGAPNNEQFF. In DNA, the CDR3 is TGTGCCGGCAGTTACGGAGCGCCGAACAATGAGCAGTTCTTC.

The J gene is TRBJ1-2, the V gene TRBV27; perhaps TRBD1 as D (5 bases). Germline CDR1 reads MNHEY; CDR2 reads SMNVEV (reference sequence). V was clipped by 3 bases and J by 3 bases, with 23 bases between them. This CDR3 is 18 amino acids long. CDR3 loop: CASSFSPWQGAAYYGYTF. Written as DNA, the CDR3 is TGTGCCAGCAGTTTCTCCCCTTGGCAGGGAGCGGCTTACTATGGCTACACCTTC.